The rows below give T cell receptor beta chains drawn from one sample of a study of post-analysis software for immune sequencing data. MiXCR was run by TCRdb on the PCR reads, yielding one entry per CDR3 protein. The data contain roughly 400,000 distinct CDR3 sequences, about 40% of them singletons. The specimen sequenced was blood. All receptors derive from a girl aged 2 to 9 with multiple sclerosis. The CDR3 runs from the conserved cysteine through the conserved F or W. Fields, in order: clone size, V gene, D gene, J gene, CDR3 DNA, CDR3 protein. The D gene is left open where the match is weak. Part of the rows lack a size; the others show once, few, many or a class for expanded clones.

few	TRBV5-1	-	TRBJ2-1	TGCGCCAGCAGTCAGGGACGTCCTAAGACCTACAATGAGCAGTTCTTC	CASSQGRPKTYNEQFF
-	TRBV20-1	TRBD2	TRBJ2-5	TGCAGTGCTAGAGATCGATGGCGGGAGGGCCAAGAGACCCAGTACTTC	CSARDRWREGQETQYF
-	TRBV7-2	-	TRBJ2-1	TGTGCCAGCAGCTTAGACAGCCGGGTCTACAATGAGCAGTTCTTC	CASSLDSRVYNEQFF
-	TRBV5-1	TRBD1	TRBJ1-1	TGCGCCAGCAGCCAGGGACAGCTGAACACTGAAGCTTTCTTT	CASSQGQLNTEAFF
-	TRBV9	-	TRBJ1-2	TGTGCCAGCAGCGTAGGAGACAGGCCCGGCGGCTACACCTTC	CASSVGDRPGGYTF
few	TRBV28	-	TRBJ1-4	TGTGCCAGCAGTTTAGGGGGGGCGGGAGGCGAAAAACTGTTTTTT	CASSLGGAGGEKLFF
-	TRBV5-1	-	TRBJ1-2	TGCGCCTGCAGCTTGGGGTTGGCGGAGGACTATGGCTACACCTTC	CACSLGLAEDYGYTF
few	TRBV4-3	TRBD2	TRBJ2-1	TGCGCCAGCAGAAGGTGGGGGGGGAACAATGAGCAGTTCTTC	CASRRWGGNNEQFF
-	TRBV9	-	TRBJ2-6	TGTGCCAGCAGCCAAAGGACCGTGGAGGCCAACGTCCTGACTTTC	CASSQRTVEANVLTF
-	TRBV7-3	TRBD1	TRBJ1-2	TGTGCCAGCAGCCCCACCGCAGGGGGCGGCTATGGCTACACCTTC	CASSPTAGGGYGYTF
-	TRBV7-8	-	TRBJ2-1	TGTGCCAGCAGCTTAGAGTTTGTTTGGAATAACAATGAGCAGTTCTTC	CASSLEFVWNNNEQFF
few	TRBV29-1	-	TRBJ1-1	TGCAGCGTTGAGGTGGGTTTCCTGGGGTACACTGAAGCTTTCTTT	CSVEVGFLGYTEAFF
-	TRBV29-1	TRBD1	TRBJ2-7	TGCAGCGCCCGAGTTCCGGGACAGGGGTCCTACGAGCAGTACTTC	CSARVPGQGSYEQYF
few	TRBV7-2	-	TRBJ2-7	TGTGCCAGCAGCTTAGTGGGGGTTGGGGGAAGTTCCTACGAGCAGTACTTC	CASSLVGVGGSSYEQYF
few	TRBV14	-	TRBJ2-1	TGTGCCAGCAGCCAAGATCGAGGACTAAGCTCCTACAATGAGCAGTTCTTC	CASSQDRGLSSYNEQFF
-	TRBV6-5	TRBD2	TRBJ2-1	TGTGCCAGCAGTTACTTCCCAGCGGGAGGGCTCGAGCAGTTCTTC	CASSYFPAGGLEQFF
few	TRBV2	TRBD2	TRBJ2-1	TGTGCCAGCAAGGGATATAGCGGGGGGGCTGGCAATGAGCAGTTCTTC	CASKGYSGGAGNEQFF
once	TRBV20-1	-	TRBJ2-1	TGCAGTGCTAGAAAGGGGGGGGATGAGCAGTTCTTC	CSARKGGDEQFF
few	TRBV10-3	-	TRBJ2-7	TGTGCCATCAGTGAGTCGAAACACGGAAGCTCCTACGAGCAGTACTTC	CAISESKHGSSYEQYF
-	TRBV20-1	-	TRBJ1-5	TGCAGTGCTAGAGATCTTTTGGGCGGCGGCCTCGGAAATCGACTCCAGCATTTT	CSARDLLGGGLGNRLQHF
-	TRBV5-1	TRBD2	TRBJ2-7	TGCGCCAGCAGCAGGTTGGGACTAGCGGGGATTATTGACGAGCAGTACTTC	CASSRLGLAGIIDEQYF
few	TRBV7-3	-	TRBJ1-1	TGTGCCAGCAGCTTAAGACCGGGAAACACTGAAGCTTTCTTT	CASSLRPGNTEAFF
few	TRBV6-5	-	TRBJ2-7	TGTGCCAGCAGTTTCCGACTCGCCCAGGGATGGGACGAGCAGTACTTC	CASSFRLAQGWDEQYF
-	TRBV7-9	-	TRBJ2-1	TGTGCCAGCAGCTTGAGGCCGAATGAGCAGTTCTTC	CASSLRPNEQFF
-	TRBV6-5	-	TRBJ2-1	TGTGCCAGCGGTTACCTGTCACCACCCTACAATGAGCAGTTCTTC	CASGYLSPPYNEQFF
-	TRBV6-6	TRBD2	TRBJ2-7	TGTGCCAGCAGAATACTAGCGGATACCTACGAGCAGTACTTC	CASRILADTYEQYF
-	TRBV3-1	-	TRBJ2-5	TGTGCCAGCAGCCAAGAAACCCTCCACCCACAGTACTTC	CASSQETLHPQYF
-	TRBV6-5	-	TRBJ2-1	TGTGCCAGCAGTTACTCCCCCTCGCCCCGGGGGCCCTACAATGAGCAGTTCTTC	CASSYSPSPRGPYNEQFF
-	TRBV20-1	TRBD2	TRBJ2-3	TGCAGTGCTAGAGATGGGCTAGCGGGGGGCACAGATACGCAGTATTTT	CSARDGLAGGTDTQYF
-	TRBV5-6	-	TRBJ1-2	TGTGCCAGCAGCTTTTACGGTACTAACTATGGCTACACCTTC	CASSFYGTNYGYTF
-	TRBV29-1	-	TRBJ2-2	TGCAGCGTTTCCCCAGGGTTCCCCGGGGAGCTGTTTTTT	CSVSPGFPGELFF
-	TRBV12-3/TRBV12-4	TRBD2	TRBJ2-5	TGTGCCAGCAGTTTTTCAGCGGGAGAAGAGACCCAGTACTTC	CASSFSAGEETQYF
-	TRBV6-5	TRBD1	TRBJ1-5	TGTGCCAGCAGTTACACTTACTTGGGACAGGGTCGGCGCAATCAGCCCCAGCATTTT	CASSYTYLGQGRRNQPQHF
-	TRBV11-2	TRBD2	TRBJ2-3	TGTGCCAGCAGCTTGGGACTAGCGGTTAGCACAGATACGCAGTATTTT	CASSLGLAVSTDTQYF
few	TRBV6-5	-	TRBJ1-1	TGTGCCAGCAGTTACGGGCGCGGGGGCCCTGAAGCTTTCTTT	CASSYGRGGPEAFF